The 2 T cell receptor beta chains listed next were all sequenced from one sample in a study of blood T cells in healthy people across ages. Together with a sample-barcoded 5' primer, a J-beta primer mix was included in a second PCR lasting roughly 7 to 11 cycles. In TCRdb, the 5' RACE reads were re-called with MiXCR into one record per CDR3 protein. The table lists about 1.8 million distinct CDR3 sequences, around half of them singletons. The sequenced sample was blood. These receptors originate from a woman aged 40 to 50 in good health.

This clonotype was counted a few times. The V and J genes are TRBV27 and TRBJ2-7; 15 bases align to TRBD2. The end of the DNA fits TRBJ2-5 better, so the J call may be wrong. CDR3 length: 16 residues. Germline CDR1 MNHEY, CDR2 SMNVEV (reference sequence). CDR3 loop: CASSPGTSGGRETQYF. The DNA for the CDR3 is TGTGCCAGCAGTCCGGGGACTAGCGGGGGGAGGGAGACCCAGTACTTC.

The chain couples TRBV18 to TRBJ2-7; maybe TRBD1 (5 bases). The DNA end lines up better with TRBJ2-5; the J call may be wrong. There are 14 residues in the CDR3. Germline lookup yields CDR1 KGHSH and CDR2 LQKENI. The CDR3 protein is CASSSARVTETQYF. The CDR3 DNA is TGTGCCAGCTCATCTGCCAGGGTAACAGAGACCCAGTACTTC.